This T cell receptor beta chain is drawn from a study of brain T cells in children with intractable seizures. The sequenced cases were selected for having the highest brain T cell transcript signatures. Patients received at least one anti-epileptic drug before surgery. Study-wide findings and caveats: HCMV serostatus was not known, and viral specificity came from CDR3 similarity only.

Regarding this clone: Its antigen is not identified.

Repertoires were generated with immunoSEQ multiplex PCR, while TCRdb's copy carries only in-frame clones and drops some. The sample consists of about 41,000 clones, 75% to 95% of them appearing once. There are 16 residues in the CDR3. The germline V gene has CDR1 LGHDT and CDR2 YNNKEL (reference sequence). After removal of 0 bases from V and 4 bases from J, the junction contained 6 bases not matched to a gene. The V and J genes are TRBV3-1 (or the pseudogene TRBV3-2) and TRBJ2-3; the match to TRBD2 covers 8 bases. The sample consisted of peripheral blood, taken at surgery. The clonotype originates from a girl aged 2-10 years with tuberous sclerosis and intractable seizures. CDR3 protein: CASSQDRSGGSDTQYF. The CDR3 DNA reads TGTGCCAGCAGCCAAGATCGGAGCGGGGGATCAGATACGCAGTATTTT.